This T cell receptor beta chain was identified during a study of T cells in Graves' hyperthyroidism and ophthalmopathy. With respect to this clonotype: One base away lies a much larger clone, so this may be a sequencing read error.

The TCR beta CDR3 regions underwent amplification using RNA transcripts as the source. The primer set for the first-round RT-PCR of the TCR CDR3 was HTBI. TCRdb called the multiplex PCR reads again in MiXCR, with one record for every CDR3 protein. The sample lists over 200,000 distinct CDR3 sequences, 18% occurring once. The CDR3 covers 11 residues. Germline V lookup: CDR1 LGHNT, CDR2 FRNRAP. Sequencing used blood. V gene TRBV12-5 combines with J gene TRBJ2-1; D remains ambiguous. The clonotype originates from a man aged 35-49 years with Graves' hyperthyroidism. The CDR3 DNA follows: TGTGCTAGTGGTTACTACAATGAGCAGTCCTTC. It codes for CASGYYNEQSF. The full variable domain, with the rest looked up from reference TRBV12-5 and TRBJ2-1, is DARVTQTPRHKVTEMGQEVTMRCQPILGHNTVFWYRQTMMQGLELLAYFRNRAPLDDSGMPKDRFSAEMPDATLATLKIQPSEPRDSAVYFCASGYYNEQSFGPGTRLTVL.